This TCR beta chain came from a study of blood T cell repertoires in COVID-19. The overall study: Material from acute and convalescent COVID-19 was sourced from the United States, Italy and Spain. The cDNA or gDNA used as material had been derived from T cells, B-cell-depleted T cells, or PBMCs.

Germline values: CDR1 KGHDR, CDR2 SFDVKD. This CDR3 has 13 residues. Deletions cut 4 bases from V and 9 bases from J, with 12 bases between. Authors' data handling: Scientists estimated how many nucleated cells there were by amplifying reference gene primers. Measured with immunoSEQ multiplex PCR; TCRdb has only the in-frame clones, and not every one. V, J and clone size are taken as reported in that table, and D and trimming were inferred from the DNA itself. The sample holds roughly 70,000 clones, about nine tenths seen once. The TCR originated in a woman older than 75 with active COVID-19. The chain links TRBV24-1 to TRBJ2-1; D not certain. Sequenced material: peripheral blood. The CDR3 coding sequence is TGTGCCACCAGTGACCCTAACGGCGGTGAGCAGTTCTTC. Protein product: CATSDPNGGEQFF.